The next 29 T cell receptor beta chains were all read from a single sample in a study of spatial heterogeneity in lung cancer. TCRdb reprocessed the 5' RACE reads via MiXCR and lists one record per CDR3 protein. The data contain around 24,000 distinct CDR3 sequences, about 7% of them singletons. The time point: sample taken at primary tumor resection. This specimen consisted of PBMCs, obtained at surgery. Receptor source: a male donor with early-stage non-small cell lung cancer.

This clonotype was observed many times. The chain is built from TRBV5-6 and TRBJ2-6; 8 bases are shared with TRBD1. Trimming at V came to 1 base and at J to 2 bases, leaving 5 bases not matched to a gene. The CDR3 covers 17 residues. CDR1 and CDR2 from the germline V gene are SGHDT and YYEEEE. CDR3 residues: CASSLQGASPGANVLTF. CDR3 nucleotides: TGTGCCAGCAGCTTGCAGGGGGCCTCTCCTGGGGCCAACGTCCTGACTTTC.

This clonotype was seen a handful of times. CDR3 bases: TGTGCCAGCAGCTTGGGTCCGGGATCCTATGAGCAGTTCTTC. It yields the protein CASSLGPGSYEQFF. The chain recombines TRBV7-2 with TRBJ2-1, with D possibly matching TRBD2 (5 bases). V lost 3 bases, J lost 8 bases, and 14 bases lay in between. The germline gives CDR1 SGHTA, CDR2 FQGNSA. The CDR3 is 14 residues long.

This clonotype was counted many times. The chain is built from TRBV3-1 and TRBJ2-5; 8 positions match TRBD2. The CDR3 is 16 amino acids. Germline V gives CDR1 LGHDT, CDR2 YNNKEL (reference sequence). V lost 0 bases to trimming and J lost 1 base; unmatched junction nucleotides: 4. The chain's CDR3 is CASSQELTSGQETQYF. The CDR3 DNA is TGTGCCAGCAGCCAAGAACTTACTAGCGGCCAAGAGACCCAGTACTTC.

Ten or more counts support this clonotype. In DNA form, the CDR3 reads TGTGCCAGCACCTGGGCTAATGAAAAACTGTTTTTT. Encoded protein: CASTWANEKLFF. The chain uses TRBV6-1 and TRBJ1-4; D is uncertain. Per germline, CDR1 MNHNS and CDR2 SASEGT. CDR3 length: 12 residues. Trimming shortened V by 7 bases and J by 3 bases, and 6 bases separated the two germline ends.

This clonotype was counted many times. V usage is TRBV28 and J usage is TRBJ2-1; 8 positions agree with TRBD1. Germline V lookup: CDR1 MDHEN, CDR2 SYDVKM. With 6 bases clipped from V and 7 bases from J, the junction kept 5 bases outside the gene matches. The CDR3 has 13 residues. DNA for the CDR3: TGTGCCAGCAGGACAGGGGTCGGGAATGAGCAGTTCTTC. Its protein product is CASRTGVGNEQFF. The whole variable domain, remainder taken from reference TRBV28 and TRBJ2-1, is DVKVTQSSRYLVKRTGEKVFLECVQDMDHENMFWYRQDPGLGLRLIYFSYDVKMKEKGDIPEGYSVSREKKERFSLILESASTNQTSMYLCASRTGVGNEQFFGPGTRLTVL.

This clonotype was detected many times. The V call is TRBV27, the J call TRBJ1-1, with D unresolved. This CDR3 spans 14 amino acids. Germline loops: CDR1 MNHEY, CDR2 SMNVEV (reference sequence). Between the trimmed V and J ends, which lost 4 bases and 0 bases, there was a span of 9 bases. Here the CDR3 DNA reads TGTGCCAGCAGTTCGAGGACGGTGAACACTGAAGCTTTCTTT. Residues: CASSSRTVNTEAFF.

This clonotype was seen many times. The CDR3, as DNA: TGCGCCAGCAGCTTTCGGACAAGGAATTCACCCCTCCACTTT. Residues: CASSFRTRNSPLHF. The V call is TRBV5-1, the J call TRBJ1-6; a possible D gene is TRBD1 (5 bases). The CDR3 extends over 14 amino acids. CDR1 and CDR2 (germline): SGHRS, YFSETQ. Deletions cut 2 bases from V and 7 bases from J, with 10 bases between.

This chain connects TRBV10-3 to TRBJ2-5, with D possibly matching TRBD2 (5 bases). This CDR3 region has 14 residues. With 2 bases removed from V and 5 bases from J, the gap between germline ends came to 12 bases. In germline, CDR1 is ENHRY, CDR2 SYGVKD. CDR3 sequence (DNA): TGTGCCATCAGTGAGGCCCGAGGGCGGGAGACCCAGTACTTC. Translated, it gives CAISEARGRETQYF.

This chain joins TRBV6-1 and TRBJ2-3; tentative D call: TRBD2 (5 bases). The CDR3 extends over 14 amino acids. Trimming removed 8 bases at V and 4 bases at J, with 16 bases between. The V gene's germline CDR1 is MNHNS and CDR2 SASEGT. The CDR3 nucleotides are TGTGCCAGCTCCACTAGGCCTGGCGCAGATACGCAGTATTTT. Its translation: CASSTRPGADTQYF.

This clonotype appeared a few times. The rearrangement links TRBV28 to TRBJ2-7; 9 nucleotides match TRBD1. CDR1 and CDR2 from the germline V gene are MDHEN and SYDVKM. The V segment lost 5 bases and the J segment 0 bases; nucleotides outside the gene matches: 11. CDR3 size: 17 residues. The CDR3 spells CASSLIPGTGISYEQYF. In DNA form, the CDR3 reads TGTGCCAGCAGTCTCATTCCCGGGACAGGGATCTCCTACGAGCAGTACTTC. The entire variable domain, with the rest obtained from reference TRBV28 and TRBJ2-7, is as follows: DVKVTQSSRYLVKRTGEKVFLECVQDMDHENMFWYRQDPGLGLRLIYFSYDVKMKEKGDIPEGYSVSREKKERFSLILESASTNQTSMYLCASSLIPGTGISYEQYFGPGTRLTVT.

In its sample, this clonotype was seen many times. The chain couples TRBV19 to TRBJ2-6, with TRBD1 as a possible D gene (6 bases). Trimming removed 6 bases at V and 2 bases at J, with 11 bases between. CDR1 is LNHDA and CDR2 is SQIVND in the germline V gene (reference sequence). The CDR3 has 15 amino acids. The CDR3 loop reads CASRQGAAGANVLTF. DNA for the CDR3: TGTGCCAGTAGACAGGGAGCCGCTGGGGCCAACGTCCTGACTTTC.

In this sample, this clonotype turned up many times. This chain uses TRBV25-1 with TRBJ1-1; no definite D call. Germline values: CDR1 MGHDK, CDR2 SYGVNS. The CDR3 loop spans 15 amino acids. Trimming stripped 3 bases from V and 4 bases from J, with 15 bases between. CDR3 nucleotide sequence: TGTGCCAGCAGTGAGATTATTCACGGAGGCACTGAAGCTTTCTTT. Translated, it gives CASSEIIHGGTEAFF.

V gene TRBV24-1 combines with J gene TRBJ2-4; D uncertain. This CDR3 is 16 amino acids long. Trimming pared 0 bases from V and 0 bases from J, leaving 8 bases between. In germline, CDR1 is KGHDR, CDR2 SFDVKD. The CDR3 DNA reads TGTGCCACCAGTGATTTGGGTCAGATAGCCAAAAACATTCAGTACTTC. Its translation is CATSDLGQIAKNIQYF.

This clonotype is deemed medium-sized. The chain is built from TRBV28 and TRBJ2-5, with 11 nucleotides matching TRBD2. Germline-derived CDR1 and CDR2 are MDHEN and SYDVKM. V dropped 10 bases and J dropped 7; count of bases not matched to a gene: 8. There are 13 residues in the CDR3. The DNA of the CDR3 is TGTGCCACCGCGACTAGCGGGGAGGGGACCCAGTACTTC. Amino acid sequence: CATATSGEGTQYF.

Within the sample, this clonotype is medium-sized (0.01 to 0.1%). This chain uses TRBV7-6 with TRBJ1-6; 9 nucleotides agree with TRBD1. Trimming at V came to 6 bases and at J to 10 bases, leaving 7 bases not matched to a gene. There are 14 residues in the CDR3. In germline, CDR1 is SGHVS, CDR2 FNYEAQ. The CDR3 sequence: CASSTGTGWSPLHF. CDR3 nucleotides: TGTGCCAGCAGTACCGGGACAGGGTGGTCACCCCTCCACTTT. Looking up the rest from reference TRBV7-6 and TRBJ1-6 gives the full variable domain: GAGVSQSPRYKVTKRGQDVALRCDPISGHVSLYWYRQALGQGPEFLTYFNYEAQQDKSGLPNDRFSAERPEGSISTLTIQRTEQRDSAMYRCASSTGTGWSPLHFGNGTRLTVT.

This chain uses TRBV11-2 with TRBJ2-7; D is undetermined. The germline CDR1 and CDR2 sequences are SGHAT and FQNNGV. This CDR3 has 14 residues. V was cut by 3 bases and J by 2 bases, with 11 bases left in between. In nucleotides, the CDR3 is TGTGCCAGCAGCTTGAGGATGTACCCCTACGAGCAGTACTTC. Translated, it gives CASSLRMYPYEQYF.

This clonotype was recorded a few times. This chain joins TRBV5-1 and TRBJ2-2; 10 bases align to TRBD2. After removal of 5 bases from V and 6 bases from J, the junction contained 7 bases not matched to a gene. This CDR3 is built from 15 residues. Germline CDR1 is SGHRS and CDR2 is YFSETQ. This CDR3 is CASSFLAGVAGELFF. CDR3 bases: TGCGCCAGCAGTTTTCTAGCGGGAGTTGCCGGGGAGCTGTTTTTT.

This clonotype showed up many times. The chain is built from TRBV30 and TRBJ1-5, with a possible D match to TRBD1 (5 bases). This CDR3 is 15 amino acids long. Per the germline V gene, CDR1 is GTSNPN and CDR2 is SVGIG (reference sequence). The V gene lost 0 bases and the J gene lost 3 bases, with 12 bases spanning the gap. CDR3 coding DNA: TGTGCCTGGAGTGTGCTCGGGGGGGACAATCAGCCCCAGCATTTT. Its protein is CAWSVLGGDNQPQHF. Full variable domain (missing parts from reference TRBV30 and TRBJ1-5): SQTIHQWPATLVQPVGSPLSLECTVEGTSNPNLYWYRQAAGRGLQLLFYSVGIGQISSEVPQNLSASRPQDRQFILSSKKLLLSDSGFYLCAWSVLGGDNQPQHFGDGTRLSIL.

This clonotype was seen ten or more times. This chain connects TRBV28 to TRBJ2-1; D call uncertain. The CDR3 consists of 13 residues. Between the trimmed V and J ends, which lost 6 bases and 4 bases, there was a span of 10 bases. CDR1 MDHEN and CDR2 SYDVKM come from the germline V gene. CDR3 DNA sequence: TGTGCCAGCAGGGGGAAGTGGTACAATGAGCAGTTCTTC. Its translation is CASRGKWYNEQFF. The full variable domain, with the rest looked up from reference TRBV28 and TRBJ2-1, is DVKVTQSSRYLVKRTGEKVFLECVQDMDHENMFWYRQDPGLGLRLIYFSYDVKMKEKGDIPEGYSVSREKKERFSLILESASTNQTSMYLCASRGKWYNEQFFGPGTRLTVL.

The table lists this clonotype with many counts. The rearrangement joins TRBV2 to TRBJ1-6; 7 nucleotides line up with TRBD1. The V and J ends lost 6 bases and 10 bases, in that order; junction bases with no gene match: 9. CDR1 and CDR2 (germline): SNHLY, FYNNEI. This CDR3 contains 14 residues. The CDR3 here is CASSADRARSPLHF. Written as DNA, the CDR3 is TGTGCCAGCAGCGCCGACAGGGCACGCTCACCCCTCCACTTT.

By sample share, this clonotype is medium-sized. The chain combines TRBV28 with TRBJ2-1; no reliable D call. The germline V and J ends were trimmed by 3 bases and 6 bases, with 9 bases remaining between them. CDR1 is MDHEN and CDR2 is SYDVKM in the germline V gene. The CDR3 extends over 13 amino acids. CDR3 residues: CASSFPRSNEQFF. DNA for the CDR3: TGTGCCAGCAGTTTCCCGCGAAGCAATGAGCAGTTCTTC.

This clonotype was seen many times. The chain uses TRBV20-1 and TRBJ1-2, with D possibly matching TRBD1 (5 bases). Germline V gene lookup returns CDR1 DFQATT and CDR2 SNEGSKA (reference sequence). The V end lost 4 bases, the J end lost 6 bases, and 12 bases lay between the germline ends. This CDR3 is 12 amino acids long. CDR3: CSATPSGDGYTF. CDR3 DNA: TGCAGTGCTACTCCGTCGGGGGATGGCTACACCTTC.

A single count supports this clonotype. The chain is built from TRBV4-2 and TRBJ2-5; D possibly matches TRBD1 or TRBD2 (5 bases each). Trimming removed 2 bases from V and 1 base from J, with 11 bases in between. The CDR3 runs 15 residues. CDR1 LGHNA and CDR2 YNFKEQ come from the germline V gene. CDR3 in DNA: TGTGCCAGCAGCCAACGGGGACGGACCCAAGAGACCCAGTACTTC. Protein: CASSQRGRTQETQYF.

The J gene is TRBJ2-7, the V gene TRBV9; TRBD1 aligns across 9 bases. Germline V CDR1 and CDR2: SGDLS, YYNGEE. V gave up 3 bases and J gave up 3 bases; unmatched junction bases: 10. The CDR3 has 16 amino acids. The DNA for the CDR3 is TGTGCCAGCAGCGCTAGCCACCGGACAGGGGTCTACGAGCAGTACTTC. As protein: CASSASHRTGVYEQYF.

This clonotype was found many times. The rearrangement links TRBV5-4 to TRBJ2-7; TRBD2 is a possible D gene (5 bases). Germline CDR1 and CDR2: SGHNT and YYREEE (reference sequence). CDR3 size: 13 residues. V was clipped by 2 bases and J by 1 base, with 7 bases between them. The CDR3 spells CASSFEGSYEQYV. The CDR3, as DNA: TGTGCCAGCAGCTTTGAGGGTTCCTACGAGCAGTACGTC.

The chain uses TRBV27 and TRBJ2-7; D gene unclear. The CDR3 runs to 14 residues. Trimming removed 2 bases at V and 7 bases at J, with 15 bases between. Germline CDR1 reads MNHEY; CDR2 reads SMNVEV (reference sequence). The chain's CDR3 is CASSLEYRPGEQYF. The CDR3 DNA sequence: TGTGCCAGCAGTTTAGAATATCGCCCGGGTGAGCAGTACTTC.

This clonotype was seen repeatedly, ten times or more. The DNA of the CDR3 is TGCGCCAGCAGCCCCACCGCCCAGGGGGCGACCGGGGAGCTGTTTTTT. Protein: CASSPTAQGATGELFF. The rearrangement uses TRBV5-1 and TRBJ2-2; TRBD1 matches 8 bases. CDR1 and CDR2 (germline): SGHRS, YFSETQ. After removal of 4 bases from V and 5 bases from J, the junction contained 10 bases not matched to a gene. This CDR3 comprises 16 residues.

This clonotype was recorded many times. The V and J genes are TRBV9 and TRBJ2-7; D uncertain. This CDR3 has 14 amino acids. Germline V gene lookup returns CDR1 SGDLS and CDR2 YYNGEE. Trimming stripped 0 bases from V and 0 bases from J, with 7 bases between. The CDR3 loop reads CASSVADTSYEQYF. In DNA form, the CDR3 reads TGTGCCAGCAGCGTAGCCGACACCTCCTACGAGCAGTACTTC.

This sequence joins TRBV20-1 and TRBJ2-5; no clear D gene. This CDR3 contains 12 residues. Germline V gene data show CDR1 as DFQATT and CDR2 as SNEGSKA (reference sequence). The germline V and J ends were trimmed by 6 bases and 0 bases, with 8 bases remaining between them. CDR3 DNA: TGCAGTGCATGGGCGTACCAAGAGACCCAGTACTTC. The encoded protein is CSAWAYQETQYF.